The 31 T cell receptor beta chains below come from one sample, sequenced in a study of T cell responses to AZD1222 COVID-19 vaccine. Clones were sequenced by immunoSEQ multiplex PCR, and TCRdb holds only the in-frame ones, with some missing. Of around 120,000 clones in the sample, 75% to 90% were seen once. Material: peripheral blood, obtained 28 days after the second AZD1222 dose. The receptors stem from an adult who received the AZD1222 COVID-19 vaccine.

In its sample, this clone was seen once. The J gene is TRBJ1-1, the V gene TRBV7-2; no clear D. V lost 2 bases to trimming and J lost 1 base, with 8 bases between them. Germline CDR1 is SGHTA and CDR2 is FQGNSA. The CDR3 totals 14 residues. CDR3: CASSLIGENTEAFF. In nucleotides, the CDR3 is TGTGCCAGCAGCTTAATTGGGGAGAACACTGAAGCTTTCTTT.

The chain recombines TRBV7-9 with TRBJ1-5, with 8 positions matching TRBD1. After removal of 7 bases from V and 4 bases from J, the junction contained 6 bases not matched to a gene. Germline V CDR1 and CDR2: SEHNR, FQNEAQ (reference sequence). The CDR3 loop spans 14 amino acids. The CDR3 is CASTGQGHNQPQHF. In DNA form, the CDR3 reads TGTGCCAGCACAGGACAGGGCCATAATCAGCCCCAGCATTTT.

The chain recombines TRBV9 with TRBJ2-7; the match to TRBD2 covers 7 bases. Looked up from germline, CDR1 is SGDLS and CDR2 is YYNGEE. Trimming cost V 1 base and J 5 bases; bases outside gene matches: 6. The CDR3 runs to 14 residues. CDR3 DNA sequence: TGTGCCAGCAGCGTAACGGGAGGTTGGAACGAGCAGTACTTC. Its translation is CASSVTGGWNEQYF.

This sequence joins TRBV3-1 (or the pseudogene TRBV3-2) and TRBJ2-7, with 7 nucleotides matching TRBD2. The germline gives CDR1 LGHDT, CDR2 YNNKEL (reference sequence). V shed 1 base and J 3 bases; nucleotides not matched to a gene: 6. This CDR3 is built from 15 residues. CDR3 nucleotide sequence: TGTGCCAGCAGCCAAGGAGGGGAGGGCTTCTACGAGCAGTACTTC. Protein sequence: CASSQGGEGFYEQYF.

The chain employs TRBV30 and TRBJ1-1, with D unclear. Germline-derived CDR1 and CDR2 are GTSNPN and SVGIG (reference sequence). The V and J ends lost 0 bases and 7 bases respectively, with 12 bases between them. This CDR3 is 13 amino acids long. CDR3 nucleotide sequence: TGTGCCTGGAGTGTACTAGGTGAGGGTGAAGCTTTCTTT. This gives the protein CAWSVLGEGEAFF. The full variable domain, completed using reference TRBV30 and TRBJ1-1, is SQTIHQWPATLVQPVGSPLSLECTVEGTSNPNLYWYRQAAGRGLQLLFYSVGIGQISSEVPQNLSASRPQDRQFILSSKKLLLSDSGFYLCAWSVLGEGEAFFGQGTRLTVV.

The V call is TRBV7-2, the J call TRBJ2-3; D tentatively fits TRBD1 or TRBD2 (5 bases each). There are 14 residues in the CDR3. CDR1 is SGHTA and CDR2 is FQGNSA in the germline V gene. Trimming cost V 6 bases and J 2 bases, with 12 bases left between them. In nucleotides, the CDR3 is TGTGCCAGCAGGACGGGACCGACCACAGATACGCAGTATTTT. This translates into CASRTGPTTDTQYF.

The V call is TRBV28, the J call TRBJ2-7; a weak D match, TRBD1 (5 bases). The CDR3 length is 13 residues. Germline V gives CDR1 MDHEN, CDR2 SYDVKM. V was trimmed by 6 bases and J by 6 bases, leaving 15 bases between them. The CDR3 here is CASSWGRRTEQYF. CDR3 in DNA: TGTGCCAGCAGCTGGGGCCGAAGGACCGAGCAGTACTTC.

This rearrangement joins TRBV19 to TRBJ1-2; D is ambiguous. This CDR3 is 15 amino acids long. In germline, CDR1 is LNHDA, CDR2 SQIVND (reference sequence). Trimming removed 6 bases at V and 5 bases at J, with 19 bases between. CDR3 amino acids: CASSENIQPYYGYTF. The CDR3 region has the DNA TGTGCCAGTAGCGAAAATATACAGCCCTATTATGGCTACACCTTC.

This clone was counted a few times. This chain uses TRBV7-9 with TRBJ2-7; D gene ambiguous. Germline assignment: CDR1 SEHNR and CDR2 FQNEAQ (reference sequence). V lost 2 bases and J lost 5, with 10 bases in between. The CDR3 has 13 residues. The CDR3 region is CASSLSFLHEQYF. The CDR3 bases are TGTGCCAGCAGCTTATCTTTCCTCCACGAGCAGTACTTC.

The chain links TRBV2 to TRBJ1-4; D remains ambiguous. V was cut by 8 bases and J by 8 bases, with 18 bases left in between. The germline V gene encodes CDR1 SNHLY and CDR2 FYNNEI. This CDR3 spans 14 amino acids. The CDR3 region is CASQDFAAGEKLFF. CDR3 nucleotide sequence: TGTGCCAGCCAAGACTTCGCAGCGGGGGAAAAACTGTTTTTT.

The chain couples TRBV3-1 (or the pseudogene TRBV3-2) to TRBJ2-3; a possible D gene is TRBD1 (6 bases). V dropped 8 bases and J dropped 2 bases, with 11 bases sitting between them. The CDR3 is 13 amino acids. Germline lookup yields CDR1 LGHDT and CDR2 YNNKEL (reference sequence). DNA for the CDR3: TGTGCCAGCGGGACAACTGCCACAGATACGCAGTATTTT. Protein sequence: CASGTTATDTQYF.

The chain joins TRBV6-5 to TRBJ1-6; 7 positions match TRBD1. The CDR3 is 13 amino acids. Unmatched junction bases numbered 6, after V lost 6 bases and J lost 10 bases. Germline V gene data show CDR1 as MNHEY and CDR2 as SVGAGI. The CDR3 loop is CASRDRVGSPLHF. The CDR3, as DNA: TGTGCCAGCAGAGACAGGGTAGGATCACCCCTCCACTTT.

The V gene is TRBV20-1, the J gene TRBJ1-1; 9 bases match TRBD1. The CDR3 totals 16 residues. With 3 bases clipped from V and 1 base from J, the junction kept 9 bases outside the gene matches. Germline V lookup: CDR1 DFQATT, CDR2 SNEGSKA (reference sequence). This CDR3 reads CSASKNRGLKNTEAFF. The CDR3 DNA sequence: TGCAGTGCTAGTAAAAACAGGGGGCTCAAGAACACTGAAGCTTTCTTT.

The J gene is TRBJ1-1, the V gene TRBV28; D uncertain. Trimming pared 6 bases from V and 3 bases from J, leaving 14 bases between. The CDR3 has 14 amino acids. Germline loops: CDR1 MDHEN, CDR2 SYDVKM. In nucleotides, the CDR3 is TGTGCCAGCAGCCCTGCGGGCAGAGACACTGAAGCTTTCTTT. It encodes CASSPAGRDTEAFF.

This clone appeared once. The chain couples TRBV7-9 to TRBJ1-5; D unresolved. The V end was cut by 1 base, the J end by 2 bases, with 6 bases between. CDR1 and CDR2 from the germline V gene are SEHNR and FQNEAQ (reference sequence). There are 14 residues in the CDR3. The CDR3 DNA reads TGTGCCAGCAGCTTAGAGGACCGCAATCAGCCCCAGCATTTT. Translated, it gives CASSLEDRNQPQHF.

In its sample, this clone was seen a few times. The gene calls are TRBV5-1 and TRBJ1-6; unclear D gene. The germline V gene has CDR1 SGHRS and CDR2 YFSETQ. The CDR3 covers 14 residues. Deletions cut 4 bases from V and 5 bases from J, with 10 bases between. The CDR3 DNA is TGCGCCAGCAGCATTGACCGGAATAATTCACCCCTCCACTTT. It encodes CASSIDRNNSPLHF.

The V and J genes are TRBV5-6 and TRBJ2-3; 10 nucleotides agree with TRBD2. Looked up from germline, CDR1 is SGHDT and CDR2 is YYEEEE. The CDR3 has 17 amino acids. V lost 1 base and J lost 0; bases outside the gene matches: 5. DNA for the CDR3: TGTGCCAGCAGCTTGTTAGCGGGGGGACATAGCACAGATACGCAGTATTTT. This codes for CASSLLAGGHSTDTQYF.

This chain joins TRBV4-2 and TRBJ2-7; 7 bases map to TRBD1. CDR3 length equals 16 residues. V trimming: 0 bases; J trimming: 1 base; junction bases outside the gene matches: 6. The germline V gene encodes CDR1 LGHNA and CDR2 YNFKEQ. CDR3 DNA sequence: TGTGCCAGCAGCCAAGAACGGGACAGACGGTCCTACGAGCAGTACTTC. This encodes CASSQERDRRSYEQYF.

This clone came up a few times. CDR3 protein: CASSPRRVSNQPQHF. DNA of the CDR3: TGCGCCAGCAGCCCACGGAGGGTGAGCAATCAGCCCCAGCATTTT. The rearrangement uses TRBV4-1 and TRBJ1-5; D unresolved. V was shortened by 4 bases and J by 1 base, with 11 bases between the two germline ends. The germline gives CDR1 MGHRA, CDR2 YSYEKL. The CDR3 has 15 amino acids.

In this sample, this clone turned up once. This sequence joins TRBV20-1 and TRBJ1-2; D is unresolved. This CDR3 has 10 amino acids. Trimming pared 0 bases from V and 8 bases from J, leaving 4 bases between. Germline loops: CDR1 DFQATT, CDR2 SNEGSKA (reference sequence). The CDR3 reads CSARELGYTF. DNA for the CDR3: TGCAGTGCTAGAGAACTAGGCTACACCTTC.

The CDR3 DNA is TGTGCCAGCAGCCCCAGGGAGGCCGGCTACACCTTC. Amino acid sequence: CASSPREAGYTF. The chain joins TRBV12-3 or TRBV12-4 to TRBJ1-2, with a possible D match to TRBD1 (5 bases). The CDR3 runs 12 residues. V was shortened by 6 bases and J by 8 bases, with 13 bases between the two germline ends.

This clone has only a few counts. CDR3 DNA sequence: TGTGCCAGCAGTTCGCAGACAGCGCACTTTATGAACACTGAAGCTTTCTTT. Translated, it gives CASSSQTAHFMNTEAFF. The chain is built from TRBV27 and TRBJ1-1; D perhaps matches TRBD1 (5 bases). Per germline, CDR1 MNHEY and CDR2 SMNVEV (reference sequence). There are 17 residues in the CDR3. V was shortened by 4 bases and J by 0 bases, with 18 bases between the two germline ends.

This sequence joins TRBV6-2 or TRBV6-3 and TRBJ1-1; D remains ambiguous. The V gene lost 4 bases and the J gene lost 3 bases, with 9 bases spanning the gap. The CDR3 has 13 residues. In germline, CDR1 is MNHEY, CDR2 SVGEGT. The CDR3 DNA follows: TGTGCCAGCAGTTTTACCTGGGACACTGAAGCTTTCTTT. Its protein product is CASSFTWDTEAFF.

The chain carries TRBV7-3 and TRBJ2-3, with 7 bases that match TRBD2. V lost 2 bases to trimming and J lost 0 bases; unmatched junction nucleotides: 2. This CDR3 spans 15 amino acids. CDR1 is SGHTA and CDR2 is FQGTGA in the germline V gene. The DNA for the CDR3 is TGTGCCAGCAGCTTACGCGGGGGTAGCACAGATACGCAGTATTTT. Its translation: CASSLRGGSTDTQYF. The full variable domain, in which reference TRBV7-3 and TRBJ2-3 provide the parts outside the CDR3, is GAGVSQTPSNKVTEKGKYVELRCDPISGHTALYWYRQSLGQGPEFLIYFQGTGAADDSGLPNDRFFAVRPEGSVSTLKIQRTERGDSAVYLCASSLRGGSTDTQYFGPGTRLTVL.

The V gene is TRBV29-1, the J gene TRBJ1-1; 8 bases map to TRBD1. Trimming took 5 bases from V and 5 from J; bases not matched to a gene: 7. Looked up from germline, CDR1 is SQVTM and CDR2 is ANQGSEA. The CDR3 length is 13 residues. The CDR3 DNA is TGCAGCGTTAGCGACAGGGGAGGGACTGAAGCTTTCTTT. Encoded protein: CSVSDRGGTEAFF.

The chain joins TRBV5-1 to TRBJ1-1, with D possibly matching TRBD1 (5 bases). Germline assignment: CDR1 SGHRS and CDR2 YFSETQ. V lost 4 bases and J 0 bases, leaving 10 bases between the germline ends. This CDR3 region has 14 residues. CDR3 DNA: TGCGCCAGCAGCCCCTCGACAGTGAACACTGAAGCTTTCTTT. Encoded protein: CASSPSTVNTEAFF. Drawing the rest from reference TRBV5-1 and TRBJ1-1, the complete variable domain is KAGVTQTPRYLIKTRGQQVTLSCSPISGHRSVSWYQQTPGQGLQFLFEYFSETQRNKGNFPGRFSGRQFSNSRSEMNVSTLELGDSALYLCASSPSTVNTEAFFGQGTRLTVV.

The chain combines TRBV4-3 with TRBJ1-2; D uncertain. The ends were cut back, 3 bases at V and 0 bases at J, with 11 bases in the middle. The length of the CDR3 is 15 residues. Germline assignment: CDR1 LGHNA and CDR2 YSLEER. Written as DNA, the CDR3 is TGCGCCAGCAGCCATTCTGGCAGCCCTAACTATGGCTACACCTTC. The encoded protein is CASSHSGSPNYGYTF.

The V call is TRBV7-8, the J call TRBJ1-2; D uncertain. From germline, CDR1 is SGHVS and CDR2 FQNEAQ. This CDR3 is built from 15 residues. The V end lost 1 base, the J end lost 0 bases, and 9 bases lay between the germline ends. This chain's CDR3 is CASSLDFRANYGYTF. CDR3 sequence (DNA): TGTGCCAGCAGCTTAGATTTCCGGGCTAACTATGGCTACACCTTC.

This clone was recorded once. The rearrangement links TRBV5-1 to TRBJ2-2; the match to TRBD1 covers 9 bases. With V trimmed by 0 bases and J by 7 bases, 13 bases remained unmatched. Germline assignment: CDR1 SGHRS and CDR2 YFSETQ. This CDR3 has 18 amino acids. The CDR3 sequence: CASSLGDSGTGNYGELFF. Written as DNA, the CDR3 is TGCGCCAGCAGCTTGGGCGACTCCGGGACAGGGAATTACGGGGAGCTGTTTTTT. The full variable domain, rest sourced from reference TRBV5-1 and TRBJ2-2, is KAGVTQTPRYLIKTRGQQVTLSCSPISGHRSVSWYQQTPGQGLQFLFEYFSETQRNKGNFPGRFSGRQFSNSRSEMNVSTLELGDSALYLCASSLGDSGTGNYGELFFGEGSRLTVL.

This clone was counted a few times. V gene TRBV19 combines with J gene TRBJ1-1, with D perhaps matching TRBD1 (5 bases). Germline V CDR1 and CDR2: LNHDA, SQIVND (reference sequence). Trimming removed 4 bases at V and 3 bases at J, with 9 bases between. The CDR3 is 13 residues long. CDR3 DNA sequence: TGTGCCAGTAGTACTAACAGGTACACTGAAGCTTTCTTT. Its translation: CASSTNRYTEAFF.

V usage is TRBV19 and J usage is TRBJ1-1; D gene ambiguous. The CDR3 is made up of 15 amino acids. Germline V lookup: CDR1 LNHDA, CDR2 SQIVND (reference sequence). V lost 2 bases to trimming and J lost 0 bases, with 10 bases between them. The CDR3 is CASSISQRLNTEAFF. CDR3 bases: TGTGCCAGTAGTATAAGTCAGAGACTGAACACTGAAGCTTTCTTT.